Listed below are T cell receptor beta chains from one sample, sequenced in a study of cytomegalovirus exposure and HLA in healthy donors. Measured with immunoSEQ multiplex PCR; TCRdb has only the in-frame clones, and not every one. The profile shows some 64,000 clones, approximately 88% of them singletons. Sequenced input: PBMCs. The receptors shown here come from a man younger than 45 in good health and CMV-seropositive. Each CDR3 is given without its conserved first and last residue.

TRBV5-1	ASTSTGSNYGYT
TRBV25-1	ASRGEYGYT
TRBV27	ASNSLAGSYEQY
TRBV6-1	ALTQGTEAF
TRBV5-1	ASSLPTGTSGINEQF
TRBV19	ASSTAQGVFINTGELF
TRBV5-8	ASREGQGITNYGYT
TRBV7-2	ASSLSREINIQY
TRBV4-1	ASSQEGTRGNEQF
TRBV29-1	SGRGNTEAF
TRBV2	ASKAGLGGIQY
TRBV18	ASSPDRAGEAF
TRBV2	ASRRQGAGTGELF